This passage covers 25 T cell receptor beta chains from one sample sequenced in a study. TCRdb reprocessed the RT-PCR reads via MiXCR and lists one record per CDR3 protein. The profile shows approximately 720,000 distinct CDR3 sequences, more than 13% of them singletons. The sample was memory CD4+ T cells from blood. The receptor set was obtained from a female donor in good health, serving as a healthy control.

This clonotype was seen more than once but under ten times. The chain joins TRBV5-8 to TRBJ1-1; possible D gene TRBD1, 5 bases. V was trimmed by 0 bases and J by 4 bases, leaving 16 bases between them. The CDR3 is made up of 16 amino acids. Germline loops: CDR1 SGHTS, CDR2 YDEGEE. CDR3 sequence reads: CASSLVGRGPSTEAFF. In DNA form, the CDR3 reads TGTGCCAGCAGCTTGGTAGGGAGGGGCCCGAGCACTGAAGCTTTCTTT.

This clonotype was observed a handful of times. The chain joins TRBV24-1 to TRBJ1-4; D is uncertain. V lost 4 bases and J 7 bases, leaving 9 bases between the germline ends. The CDR3 consists of 13 residues. Germline values: CDR1 KGHDR, CDR2 SFDVKD. CDR3 sequence: CATSEAFGEKLFF. Written as DNA, the CDR3 is TGTGCCACCAGTGAGGCTTTCGGTGAAAAACTGTTTTTT.

This clonotype was picked up a small number of times. Compared with germline, one end of the junction differs, possibly owing to a read error. The V and J genes are TRBV5-4 and TRBJ2-5; TRBD1 agrees at 7 bases. The germline gives CDR1 SGHNT, CDR2 YYREEE (reference sequence). There are 13 residues in the CDR3. The CDR3 is CASSLTGTVSLNF. CDR3 nucleotide sequence: TGTGCCAGCAGCTTGACCGGGACAGTCTCTCTAAACTTC.

This chain uses TRBV6-5 with TRBJ2-1; D might be TRBD1 or TRBD2, each matching 6 bases. The CDR3 covers 16 residues. In germline, CDR1 is MNHEY, CDR2 SVGAGI. V lost 4 bases to trimming and J lost 3 bases, with 16 bases between them. CDR3 protein: CASSSGVDRYYNEQFF. Written as DNA, the CDR3 is TGTGCCAGCAGTTCGGGGGTGGACAGATACTACAATGAGCAGTTCTTC.

This clonotype was detected only a few times. The genes are TRBV5-6 and TRBJ1-5; D may be TRBD1 (6 bases). The V gene's germline CDR1 is SGHDT and CDR2 YYEEEE. The V end lost 4 bases, the J end lost 2 bases, and 22 bases lay between the germline ends. The CDR3 spans 18 residues. DNA of the CDR3: TGTGCCAGCAGCCGCCGGCCAGGAGGGGGAGCGGGCAATCAGCCCCAGCATTTT. This codes for CASSRRPGGGAGNQPQHF.

This clonotype was seen more than once but under ten times. This may be a read error, as it is one base from a much larger clone. V gene TRBV29-1 combines with J gene TRBJ2-1; TRBD2 matches at 7 bases. CDR1 and CDR2 (germline): SQVTM, ANQGSEA. The CDR3 loop spans 13 amino acids. DNA for the CDR3: TGCAGCGTTGTTATAACTAGCGACAATAAGCAGTTCTTC. It codes for CSVVITSDNKQFF.

J is TRBJ1-2 and V is TRBV20-1; 7 bases are a match to TRBD1. The CDR3 covers 15 residues. V was clipped by 0 bases and J by 5 bases; unmatched bases: 9. Germline CDR1 and CDR2: DFQATT and SNEGSKA (reference sequence). CDR3 residues: CSARDYRGTEYGYTF. The CDR3 DNA is TGCAGTGCTAGAGATTATCGGGGGACAGAGTATGGCTACACCTTC.

The chain is built from TRBV20-1 and TRBJ2-2; 7 bases line up with TRBD2. CDR1 DFQATT and CDR2 SNEGSKA come from the germline V gene (reference sequence). The CDR3 loop spans 16 amino acids. V was pared by 0 bases and J by 6 bases, with 10 bases of the junction left unmatched. In DNA, the CDR3 is TGCAGTGCTAGAGATCTGCGGGAGAAGTTCGCCGGGGAGCTGTTTTTT. This codes for CSARDLREKFAGELFF.

The chain employs TRBV3-1 and TRBJ1-3, with TRBD1 as a possible D gene (6 bases). The CDR3 totals 13 residues. Germline V gene sequence: CDR1 LGHDT, CDR2 YNNKEL (reference sequence). Trimming cost V 4 bases and J 6 bases, with 10 bases left between them. The CDR3 DNA follows: TGTGCCAGCAGCCTCCACAGGGAAAACACCATATATTTT. Amino acids: CASSLHRENTIYF.

This clonotype was detected once. V usage is TRBV5-5 and J usage is TRBJ2-7; 10 bases map to TRBD1. The length of the CDR3 is 13 residues. Trimming at V came to 0 bases and at J to 12 bases, leaving 6 bases not matched to a gene. From germline, CDR1 is SGHKS and CDR2 YYEKEE (reference sequence). CDR3 coding DNA: TGTGCCAGCAGCTTGGGACAGGGGGCTCTGAGGTACTTC. This encodes CASSLGQGALRYF. The full variable domain, rest sourced from reference TRBV5-5 and TRBJ2-7, is DAGVTQSPTHLIKTRGQQVTLRCSPISGHKSVSWYQQVLGQGPQFIFQYYEKEERGRGNFPDRFSARQFPNYSSELNVNALLLGDSALYLCASSLGQGALRYFGPGTRLTVT.

The chain couples TRBV20-1 to TRBJ2-7; 8 bases map to TRBD2. Trimming cost V 6 bases and J 3 bases; bases outside gene matches: 7. The CDR3 length is 13 residues. In germline, CDR1 is DFQATT, CDR2 SNEGSKA (reference sequence). This CDR3 reads CSALSGTHYEQYF. CDR3 coding DNA: TGCAGTGCCCTTAGCGGGACTCACTACGAGCAGTACTTC.

There are many counts of this clonotype. The V call is TRBV28, the J call TRBJ1-2; TRBD1 is a possible D gene (5 bases). CDR1 is MDHEN, CDR2 SYDVKM, per germline. Trimming removed 3 bases at V and 3 bases at J, with 17 bases between. The CDR3 has 16 amino acids. Here the CDR3 reads CASSLAPPRAYYGYTF. The CDR3 DNA reads TGTGCCAGCAGTTTGGCCCCACCCAGGGCATACTATGGCTACACCTTC.

In its sample, this clonotype was seen once. The CDR3 DNA reads as TGTGCCAGCTACAGGCCCCCATACAATGAGCAGTTCTTC. The encoded protein is CASYRPPYNEQFF. This rearrangement joins TRBV28 to TRBJ2-1; a possible D gene is TRBD1 (5 bases). V lost 8 bases, J lost 4 bases, and 12 bases lay in between. Germline assignment: CDR1 MDHEN and CDR2 SYDVKM. This CDR3 region has 13 residues. Drawing the rest from reference TRBV28 and TRBJ2-1, the complete variable domain is DVKVTQSSRYLVKRTGEKVFLECVQDMDHENMFWYRQDPGLGLRLIYFSYDVKMKEKGDIPEGYSVSREKKERFSLILESASTNQTSMYLCASYRPPYNEQFFGPGTRLTVL.

This clonotype was seen ten or more times. V usage is TRBV27 and J usage is TRBJ2-1, with 8 bases fitting TRBD2. Germline CDR1 reads MNHEY; CDR2 reads SMNVEV (reference sequence). J gave up 10 bases and V 5 bases, and 10 bases lay outside the gene matches. The CDR3 has 14 amino acids. The CDR3 coding sequence is TGTGCCAGCAGTGTACGGGCGGGAGGTGGCGAGCAGTTCTTC. It codes for CASSVRAGGGEQFF.

With regard to this clonotype: This may stem from a read error, because a much larger clone lies one nucleotide away. The CDR3 reads CSVVTRDTYNEQFF. In DNA, the CDR3 is TGCAGCGTTGTAACCAGGGACACCTACAATGAGCAGTTCTTC. The chain employs TRBV29-1 and TRBJ2-1; a weak D match, TRBD1 (6 bases). V lost 4 bases and J 2 bases, leaving 12 bases between the germline ends. CDR3 length: 14 amino acids. Germline lookup yields CDR1 SQVTM and CDR2 ANQGSEA.

The V and J genes are TRBV7-2 and TRBJ2-7; 9 bases are a match to TRBD1. The CDR3 is 14 residues long. Germline V gene data show CDR1 as SGHTA and CDR2 as FQGNSA. The V segment lost 8 bases and the J segment 6 bases; nucleotides outside the gene matches: 11. CDR3 protein: CASAKQGAAPEQYF. DNA for the CDR3: TGTGCCAGCGCAAAACAGGGGGCGGCTCCCGAGCAGTACTTC.

This clonotype showed up many times. The chain carries TRBV27 and TRBJ2-3; 9 nucleotides agree with TRBD1. The CDR3 consists of 15 residues. The V gene's germline CDR1 is MNHEY and CDR2 SMNVEV (reference sequence). V was clipped by 5 bases and J by 6 bases; unmatched bases: 9. The CDR3 loop reads CASSVGGQGRDTQYF. The DNA for the CDR3 is TGTGCCAGCAGTGTCGGCGGACAGGGGAGGGATACGCAGTATTTT.

This clonotype was counted at least ten times. This chain links TRBV4-3 with TRBJ1-4; no reliable D call. V lost 0 bases, J lost 4 bases, and 9 bases lay in between. The CDR3 loop spans 15 amino acids. Germline assignment: CDR1 LGHNA and CDR2 YSLEER. This CDR3 is CASSQDLAGNEKLFF. In DNA, the CDR3 is TGCGCCAGCAGCCAAGATCTGGCGGGTAATGAAAAACTGTTTTTT.

This clonotype showed up many times. The chain combines TRBV5-1 with TRBJ2-1; 10 bases line up with TRBD2. The CDR3 sequence is 16 residues long. V trimming: 5 bases; J trimming: 0 bases; junction bases outside the gene matches: 5. The germline V gene has CDR1 SGHRS and CDR2 YFSETQ. The CDR3 spells CASRPGLADSYNEQFF. DNA for the CDR3: TGCGCCAGCAGACCCGGACTAGCGGACTCCTACAATGAGCAGTTCTTC. Looking up the rest from reference TRBV5-1 and TRBJ2-1 gives the full variable domain: KAGVTQTPRYLIKTRGQQVTLSCSPISGHRSVSWYQQTPGQGLQFLFEYFSETQRNKGNFPGRFSGRQFSNSRSEMNVSTLELGDSALYLCASRPGLADSYNEQFFGPGTRLTVL.

This sequence joins TRBV28 and TRBJ1-3, with D possibly matching TRBD1 (6 bases). Germline V CDR1 and CDR2: MDHEN, SYDVKM. V was shortened by 3 bases and J by 5 bases, with 14 bases between the two germline ends. CDR3 size: 15 residues. The CDR3 DNA is TGTGCCAGCAGTTTTGACCCGGACAGTAGAAACACCATATATTTT. Translated, it gives CASSFDPDSRNTIYF.

The chain recombines TRBV7-2 with TRBJ2-7; D remains unclear. The CDR3 consists of 14 residues. Trimming stripped 2 bases from V and 2 bases from J, with 10 bases between. Germline loops: CDR1 SGHTA, CDR2 FQGNSA. The CDR3 nucleotides read TGTGCCAGCAGCTTATTTGACATCGCCTACGAGCAGTACTTC. Translated: CASSLFDIAYEQYF.

This clonotype was counted only a few times. The chain joins TRBV20-1 to TRBJ2-5, with D unclear. Trimming cost V 0 bases and J 1 base, with 9 bases left between them. The V gene's germline CDR1 is DFQATT and CDR2 SNEGSKA (reference sequence). The CDR3 is 14 amino acids. The chain's CDR3 is CSARDSWGQETQYF. CDR3 DNA sequence: TGCAGTGCTAGAGATTCCTGGGGCCAAGAGACCCAGTACTTC.

This clonotype was observed a few times. The CDR3 nucleotides are TGTGCCAGCAGCTTTAGTGGGACCTACGAGCAGTACTTC. Translating it yields CASSFSGTYEQYF. The gene calls are TRBV7-9 and TRBJ2-7; no clear D. Trimming stripped 3 bases from V and 2 bases from J, with 8 bases between. The germline V gene has CDR1 SEHNR and CDR2 FQNEAQ (reference sequence). The CDR3 extends over 13 amino acids. The variable domain in full, completed from reference TRBV7-9 and TRBJ2-7, reads DTGVSQNPRHKITKRGQNVTFRCDPISEHNRLYWYRQTLGQGPEFLTYFQNEAQLEKSRLLSDRFSAERPKGSFSTLEIQRTEQGDSAMYLCASSFSGTYEQYFGPGTRLTVT.

This clonotype was counted only a few times. V gene TRBV6-2 or TRBV6-3 combines with J gene TRBJ2-3, with D possibly matching TRBD2 (6 bases). This CDR3 region has 15 residues. Per germline, CDR1 MNHEY and CDR2 SVGEGT. Between the trimmed V and J ends, which lost 4 bases and 1 base, there was a span of 12 bases. CDR3 in DNA: TGTGCCAGCAGTTTAGCGGAGATCCGCACAGATACGCAGTATTTT. Its translation is CASSLAEIRTDTQYF.

The chain carries TRBV10-3 and TRBJ1-2; D is undetermined. Germline CDR1 reads ENHRY; CDR2 reads SYGVKD. V gave up 6 bases and J gave up 3 bases, with 11 bases separating them. CDR3 length: 13 amino acids. The CDR3 nucleotides are TGTGCCATCAGGTACCAGGAAGACTATGGCTACACCTTC. It specifies CAIRYQEDYGYTF.